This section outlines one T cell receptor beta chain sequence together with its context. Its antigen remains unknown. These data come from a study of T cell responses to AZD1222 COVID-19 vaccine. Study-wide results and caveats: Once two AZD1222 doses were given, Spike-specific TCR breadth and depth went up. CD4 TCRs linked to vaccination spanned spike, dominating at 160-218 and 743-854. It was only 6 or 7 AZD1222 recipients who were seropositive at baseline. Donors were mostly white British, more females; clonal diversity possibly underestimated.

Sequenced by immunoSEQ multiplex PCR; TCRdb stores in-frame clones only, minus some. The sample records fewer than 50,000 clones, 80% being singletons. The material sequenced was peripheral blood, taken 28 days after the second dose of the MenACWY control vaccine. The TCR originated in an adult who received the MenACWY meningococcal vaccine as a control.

The CDR3 sequence: CASTVSPNRGTEAFF. Here the CDR3 DNA reads TGTGCCAGCACCGTTTCGCCCAATAGGGGCACTGAAGCTTTCTTT. This rearrangement joins TRBV3-1 (or the pseudogene TRBV3-2) to TRBJ1-1, with D maybe TRBD1 (5 bases). The CDR3 is made up of 15 amino acids. The V gene lost 7 bases and the J gene lost 4 bases, with 19 bases spanning the gap. Germline CDR1 is LGHDT and CDR2 is YNNKEL (reference sequence).